The following is a T cell receptor (beta chain) sequence with its context. This clonotype occurred many times. Its cognate antigen has yet to be identified. Base qualities are not provided; no much larger clone lies one nucleotide away. The entry originates in a study of T cells in Graves' hyperthyroidism and ophthalmopathy (dated by TCRdb to the late 2010s). Concerning the study at large: Peripheral blood samples were taken at the time of initial diagnosis, prior to any treatment. To identify TCR V-J signatures that set the groups apart, the researchers used a discovery cohort of 100 patients, made up of under 45 with Graves' ophthalmopathy and some 60 with stable Graves' hyperthyroidism. Prospective prediction of ophthalmopathy was tested in an independent validation cohort of 18 to 20 hyperthyroidism patients and 17 patients who later progressed to ophthalmopathy. The 90 to 100 discovery patients were randomly divided into training and test sets at a 7:3 ratio. The study also compared thyroid tissue and blood T-cell repertoires from five or six Graves' hyperthyroidism patients. Once sampling was done, hyperthyroidism patients were given methimazole at a starting dose of 30 mg daily, whereas ophthalmopathy patients were given high-dose intravenous methylprednisolone. The paper describes TCR Vbeta CDR3 sequencing of 130 to 150 peripheral blood samples, made up of 43 ophthalmopathy patients, around 78 hyperthyroidism patients and approximately 17 progressor patients. Results and caveats for the whole study, not just this receptor: Most expanded thyroid clonotypes (frequency above 0.001) were also detected in blood, suggesting blood repertoires may reflect thyroid immune responses. Sample size was not statistically predetermined, and investigators were not blinded to group allocation. In validation, progression to ophthalmopathy was predicted by the model with around 71% sensitivity and just over 72% specificity, a median of around 6.5 months before onset. In cross-validation, a model built on a 13 V-J signature told ophthalmopathy apart from stable hyperthyroidism with just under 90% sensitivity and around 81% specificity, and in testing the same model reached 80%/75%.

The TCR beta CDR3 regions were amplified from the RNA transcripts. A first-round RT-PCR of the TCR CDR3 used the HTBI primer set with the Qiagen OneStep RT-PCR kit. A second multiplex PCR round built the libraries, followed by size selection and purification. Paired-end sequencing of the libraries was performed with 100 bp reads on an Illumina HiSeq2000. Per the original workflow: SOAPnuke was used to process the raw data, with reads discarded if the reads contained adapters or uncalled bases, had a mean Phred below 15, or lacked an exact constant-primer or identifier match. COPE v1.2.5 was used to merge the high-quality paired reads, and each unique nucleotide sequence was defined as a clonotype. MiTCR v1.1 was used to align clonotypes to the IMGT TRBV, TRBD and TRBJ reference segments. The analysis included only V-J combinations with a frequency above 0.0001, which together covered about 99% of the repertoires. A TCS score was defined as the ratio between F50 (clonal expansion) and ExV (chaos), using BLOSUM62-based TCRdist between CDR3 peptides within each V-J. Welch's t-statistics and random forest reduced around 550 V-J features to around 14, which were used in a naive Bayes classifier (R e1071). TCRdb reprocessed the public reads (quality trimming at Q25 with fastp, clone calling with MiXCR) and kept in-frame beta chains. Every CDR3 protein is listed once, alongside the most common genes and DNA of its rows. These V and J calls rely on TCRdb rather than the paper's analysis. The sample includes 500,000 to 800,000 distinct CDR3 sequences, with around 15% observed a single time. Together, the top ten hold under 15% of the sample.

Moderately to severely active disease, a Clinical Activity Score of at least 3, a NOSPECS grade of at least 4, and a duration under 3 months were present in ophthalmopathy patients. Patients with uncontrolled infections, other autoimmune diseases, pregnancy or lactation were excluded. Diagnoses relied on clinical symptoms, serum thyroxine and TRAb, thyroid ultrasound and orbital computed tomography. PBMCs were isolated from 7.5 to 10 ml of fresh peripheral blood by Ficoll-Paque density gradient centrifugation. Trizol reagent was used to extract total RNA, and RNA quality was then checked on an Agilent 2100 Bioanalyzer. The CDR3, cysteine through phenylalanine, is 15 amino acids long. The read is trimmed to its CDR3 DNA, 45 bases read in frame from base 1. The germline V gene specifies MNHNS as CDR1 and SASEGT as CDR2. Trimming removed 6 bases from V and 0 bases from J; the gene matches leave 7 bases unexplained.

The sequencing input was blood. The sequence joins TRBV6-1 to TRBJ2-5, with 7 middle bases fitting TRBD1. The source of this sequence is a woman aged 50 to 65 with Graves' ophthalmopathy. The DNA reads TGTGCCAGCAGAGTCCTAGGACAGGACCAAGAGACCCAGTACTTC. Translated, this is CASRVLGQDQETQYF.